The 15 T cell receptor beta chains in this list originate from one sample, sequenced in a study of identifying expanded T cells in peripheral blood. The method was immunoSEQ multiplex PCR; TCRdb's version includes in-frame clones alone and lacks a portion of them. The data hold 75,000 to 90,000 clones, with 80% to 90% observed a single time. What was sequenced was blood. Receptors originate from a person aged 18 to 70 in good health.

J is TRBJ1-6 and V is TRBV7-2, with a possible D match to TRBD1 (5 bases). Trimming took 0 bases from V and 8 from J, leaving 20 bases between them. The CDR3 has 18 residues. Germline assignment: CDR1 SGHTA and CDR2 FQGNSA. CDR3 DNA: TGTGCCAGCAGCTTAGCGTCCGGGGCCCTAGGACCTGATTCACCCCTCCACTTT. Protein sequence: CASSLASGALGPDSPLHF. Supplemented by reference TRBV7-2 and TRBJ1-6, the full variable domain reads GAGVSQSPSNKVTEKGKDVELRCDPISGHTALYWYRQSLGQGLEFLIYFQGNSAPDKSGLPSDRFSAERTGGSVSTLTIQRTQQEDSAVYLCASSLASGALGPDSPLHFGNGTRLTVT.

CDR3 residues: CASSLMSYSYEQYF. The DNA for the CDR3 is TGTGCCAGCAGTTTAATGAGTTACTCCTACGAGCAGTACTTC. The chain joins TRBV27 to TRBJ2-7; D is undetermined. The CDR3 length is 14 residues. V was clipped by 2 bases and J by 0 bases, with 8 bases between them. CDR1 is MNHEY and CDR2 is SMNVEV in the germline V gene (reference sequence).

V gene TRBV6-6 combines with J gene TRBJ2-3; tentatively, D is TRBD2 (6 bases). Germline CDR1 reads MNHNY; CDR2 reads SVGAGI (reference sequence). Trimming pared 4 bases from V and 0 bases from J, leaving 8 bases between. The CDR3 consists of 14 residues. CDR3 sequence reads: CASSWAGSTDTQYF. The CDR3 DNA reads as TGTGCCAGCAGTTGGGCGGGGAGCACAGATACGCAGTATTTT.

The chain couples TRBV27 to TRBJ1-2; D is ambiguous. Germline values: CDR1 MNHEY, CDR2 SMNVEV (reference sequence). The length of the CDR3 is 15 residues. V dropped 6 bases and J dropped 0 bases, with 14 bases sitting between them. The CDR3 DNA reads TGTGCCAGCAGAGGCTCGGGCGGCGCTAACTATGGCTACACCTTC. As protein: CASRGSGGANYGYTF.

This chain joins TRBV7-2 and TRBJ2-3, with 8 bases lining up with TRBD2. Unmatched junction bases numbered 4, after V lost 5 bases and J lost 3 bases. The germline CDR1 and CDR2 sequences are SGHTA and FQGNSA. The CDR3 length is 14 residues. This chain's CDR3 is CASSPSGSTDTQYF. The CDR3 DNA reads TGTGCCAGCAGCCCCAGCGGGAGTACAGATACGCAGTATTTT.

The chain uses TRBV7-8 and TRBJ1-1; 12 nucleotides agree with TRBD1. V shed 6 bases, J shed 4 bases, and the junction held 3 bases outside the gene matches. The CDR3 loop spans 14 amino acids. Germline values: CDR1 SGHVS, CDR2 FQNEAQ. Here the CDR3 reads CASRGQGAGTEAFF. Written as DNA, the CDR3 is TGTGCCAGCAGGGGACAGGGGGCAGGCACTGAAGCTTTCTTT.

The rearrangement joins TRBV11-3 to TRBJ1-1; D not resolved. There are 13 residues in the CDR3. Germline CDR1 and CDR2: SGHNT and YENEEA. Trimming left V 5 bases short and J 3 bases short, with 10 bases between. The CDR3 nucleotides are TGTGCCAGCAGCCCAATGGTGGACACTGAAGCTTTCTTT. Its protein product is CASSPMVDTEAFF. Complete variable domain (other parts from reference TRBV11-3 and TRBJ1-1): EAGVVQSPRYKIIEKKQPVAFWCNPISGHNTLYWYLQNLGQGPELLIRYENEEAVDDSQLPKDRFSAERLKGVDSTLKIQPAELGDSAVYLCASSPMVDTEAFFGQGTRLTVV.

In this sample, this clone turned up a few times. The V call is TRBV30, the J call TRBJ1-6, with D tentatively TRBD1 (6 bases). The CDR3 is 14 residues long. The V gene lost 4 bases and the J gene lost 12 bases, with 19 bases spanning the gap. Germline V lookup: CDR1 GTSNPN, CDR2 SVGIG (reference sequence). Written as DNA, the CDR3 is TGTGCCTGGACGTTCGCGGGGGCGAAGGGACCCCTCCACTTT. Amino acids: CAWTFAGAKGPLHF.

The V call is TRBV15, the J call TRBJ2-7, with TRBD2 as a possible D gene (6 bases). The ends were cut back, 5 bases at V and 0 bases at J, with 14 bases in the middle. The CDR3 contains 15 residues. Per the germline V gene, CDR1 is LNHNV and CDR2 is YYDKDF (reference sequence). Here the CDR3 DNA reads TGTGCCACCAGCCGAAACGGGGACTCCTCCTACGAGCAGTACTTC. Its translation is CATSRNGDSSYEQYF.

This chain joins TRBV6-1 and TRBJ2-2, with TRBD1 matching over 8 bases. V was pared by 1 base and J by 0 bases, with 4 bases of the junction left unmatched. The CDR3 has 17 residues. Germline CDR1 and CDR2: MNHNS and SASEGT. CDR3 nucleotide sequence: TGTGCCAGCAGTGAAGACTGGACAGGGTCGAACACCGGGGAGCTGTTTTTT. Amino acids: CASSEDWTGSNTGELFF.

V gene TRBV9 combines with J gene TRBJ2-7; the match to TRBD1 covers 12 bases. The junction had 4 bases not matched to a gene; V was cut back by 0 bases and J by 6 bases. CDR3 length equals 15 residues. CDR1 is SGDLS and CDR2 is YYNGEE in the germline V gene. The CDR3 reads CASSVDGTGGAEQYF. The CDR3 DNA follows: TGTGCCAGCAGCGTAGATGGGACAGGGGGCGCCGAGCAGTACTTC.

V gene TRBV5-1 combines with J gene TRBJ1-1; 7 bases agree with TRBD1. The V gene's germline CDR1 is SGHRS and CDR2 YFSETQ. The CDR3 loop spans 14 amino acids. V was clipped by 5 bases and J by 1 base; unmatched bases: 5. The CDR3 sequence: CASSPRQGNTEAFF. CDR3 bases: TGCGCCAGCAGTCCAAGACAGGGGAACACTGAAGCTTTCTTT.

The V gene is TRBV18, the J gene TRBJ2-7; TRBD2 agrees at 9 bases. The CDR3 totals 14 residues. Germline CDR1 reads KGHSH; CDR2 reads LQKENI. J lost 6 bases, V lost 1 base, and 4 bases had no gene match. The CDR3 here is CASSPLAGASEQYF. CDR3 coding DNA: TGTGCCAGCTCACCACTAGCGGGAGCAAGCGAGCAGTACTTC.

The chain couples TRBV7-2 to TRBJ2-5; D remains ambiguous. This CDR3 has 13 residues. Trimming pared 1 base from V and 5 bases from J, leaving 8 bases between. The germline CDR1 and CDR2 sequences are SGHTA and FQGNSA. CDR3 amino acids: CASSLGMRETQYF. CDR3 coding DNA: TGTGCCAGCAGCTTAGGGATGAGGGAGACCCAGTACTTC.

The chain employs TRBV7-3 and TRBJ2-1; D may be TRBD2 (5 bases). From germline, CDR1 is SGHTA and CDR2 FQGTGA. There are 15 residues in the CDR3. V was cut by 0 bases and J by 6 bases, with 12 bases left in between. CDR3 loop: CASSLTRRTRNEQFF. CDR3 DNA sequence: TGTGCCAGCAGCTTAACAAGGCGGACTCGCAATGAGCAGTTCTTC.